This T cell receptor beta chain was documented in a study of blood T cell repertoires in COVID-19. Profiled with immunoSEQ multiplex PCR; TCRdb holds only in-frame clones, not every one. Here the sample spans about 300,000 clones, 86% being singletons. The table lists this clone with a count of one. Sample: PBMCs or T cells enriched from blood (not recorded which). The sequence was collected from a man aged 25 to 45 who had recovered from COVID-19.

The CDR3 protein is CASSMYAQGTSYNEQFF. CDR3 in DNA: TGCGCCAGCAGCATGTACGCCCAGGGGACCTCCTACAATGAGCAGTTCTTC. V and J are TRBV5-1 and TRBJ2-1; a weak D match, TRBD1 (6 bases). The V and J ends lost 4 bases and 0 bases respectively, with 17 bases between them. The CDR3 has 17 residues. Germline-derived CDR1 and CDR2 are SGHRS and YFSETQ.